This T cell receptor beta chain was retrieved from a study of vaccination and CD4 T cells after COVID-19. Details on this clonotype: What it binds is unknown. Its ends do not fully match the called genes, so a read error is possible.

Treatment here: roughly 11-day PBMC culture with coronavirus spike peptide pools or control peptides (ViraFEST assay). From germline, CDR1 is DFQATT and CDR2 SNEGSKA (reference sequence). The CDR3 runs to 14 residues. Cultured CD4+ T-cell DNA underwent Oncomine TCR Beta short-read sequencing. Each CDR3 protein gets one entry after TCRdb re-called the PCR reads with MiXCR. The top ten clones hold 4% to 6% of a sample with about 26,000 distinct CDR3 sequences, 64% of them seen once. The source material was CD4+ T cells from blood, cultured in vitro. The V call is TRBV20-1, the J call TRBJ2-5; a possible D gene is TRBD2 (6 bases). This clonotype originated in a human donor who had recovered from COVID-19. The CDR3 DNA follows: TGCAGTGCTAGCCCCTTCGGAGGGGAAGAGACCCGGTACTTC. Translating gives CSASPFGGEETRYF.